This T cell receptor (beta chain) was identified in a study of radiotherapy plus CTLA-4 blockade in lung cancer. The CDR3 totals 15 residues. Germline V lookup: CDR1 MNHNY, CDR2 SVGAGI (reference sequence). Trimming removed 2 bases from V and 4 bases from J, with 12 bases in between. About this clone itself: The antigen is undetermined.

The table came from immunoSEQ multiplex PCR; TCRdb's copy has only in-frame clones and leaves some out. The table has tens of thousands of clones, around 72% seen once; the top ten hold around 3.5%. General study results and limits: Early blood T cell clone dynamics, with interferon-beta, were reported to best predict response.

This sample comprised peripheral blood, obtained from a patient treated with radiotherapy plus ipilimumab. The rearrangement links TRBV6-6 to TRBJ2-1, with unresolved D. The TCR sequence derives from a human donor with non-small cell lung cancer who had stable disease on radiotherapy plus ipilimumab. CDR3 coding DNA: TGTGCCAGCAGTTACACGGCTACCCAATACAATGAGCAGTTCTTC. Its protein product is CASSYTATQYNEQFF.